These 7 T cell receptor beta chains came from one sample sequenced in a study of T cells in Graves' hyperthyroidism and ophthalmopathy. TCR beta CDR3 sequences were amplified from RNA transcripts. HTBI primers drove first-round RT-PCR of the TCR CDR3. TCRdb recomputed calls from the multiplex PCR reads with MiXCR, one row per CDR3 protein. The data show over 350,000 distinct CDR3 sequences, about 18% seen once. The sequenced sample consisted of blood. The receptors were gathered from a man younger than 30 with Graves' ophthalmopathy.

This clonotype was picked up a small number of times. This chain connects TRBV5-1 to TRBJ2-1, with 7 positions matching TRBD2. Germline trimming cut 3 bases from V and 8 bases from J; bases unmatched to any gene: 8. Per the germline V gene, CDR1 is SGHRS and CDR2 is YFSETQ. CDR3 length: 14 amino acids. The CDR3, as DNA: TGCGCCAGCAGCTGGGAGGGCAGGGCCGATGAGCAGTTCTTC. It encodes CASSWEGRADEQFF.

Many counts were recorded for this clonotype. The chain couples TRBV6-1 to TRBJ2-7; 8 nucleotides agree with TRBD1. Germline loops: CDR1 MNHNS, CDR2 SASEGT. V was clipped by 5 bases and J by 2 bases; unmatched bases: 8. The CDR3 extends over 15 amino acids. CDR3 region: CASSPLDRAAYEQYF. The DNA for the CDR3 is TGTGCCAGCAGTCCGCTGGACAGGGCAGCCTACGAGCAGTACTTC.

The table lists this clonotype with many counts. The chain is built from TRBV2 and TRBJ2-5; D is uncertain. V gave up 7 bases and J gave up 5 bases, with 11 bases separating them. This CDR3 contains 12 residues. Germline CDR1 reads SNHLY; CDR2 reads FYNNEI. In DNA form, the CDR3 reads TGTGCCAGCATGACCCTCCGGGAGACCCAGTACTTC. This encodes CASMTLRETQYF.

The chain carries TRBV4-2 and TRBJ2-2; 11 nucleotides match TRBD2. Per germline, CDR1 LGHNA and CDR2 YNFKEQ. The CDR3 loop spans 17 amino acids. The V and J ends lost 4 bases and 5 bases, in that order; junction bases with no gene match: 9. The CDR3 DNA is TGTGCCAGCAGCCTACATATCGGGACTAGCGGAACCGGGGAGCTGTTTTTT. Protein sequence: CASSLHIGTSGTGELFF.

This clonotype was seen repeatedly, ten times or more. The V gene is TRBV7-2, the J gene TRBJ2-3, with D perhaps TRBD1 (6 bases). This CDR3 is 14 amino acids long. Germline CDR1 is SGHTA and CDR2 is FQGNSA. V lost 3 bases and J 0 bases, leaving 7 bases between the germline ends. The CDR3 DNA follows: TGTGCCAGCAGCTTGGGGGCCAGCACAGATACGCAGTATTTT. Protein sequence: CASSLGASTDTQYF.

This clonotype came up many times. This sequence joins TRBV4-2 and TRBJ1-2, with D unclear. The CDR3 spans 12 residues. V was trimmed by 3 bases and J by 6 bases, leaving 8 bases between them. Germline CDR1 reads LGHNA; CDR2 reads YNFKEQ. The CDR3 sequence is CASSQSDNGYTF. In DNA form, the CDR3 reads TGTGCCAGCAGCCAGAGCGACAATGGCTACACCTTC.

A note on this clonotype: This sequence may be a read error, since a much larger clone differs from it by one base. This chain uses TRBV5-1 with TRBJ1-1; D gene ambiguous. The germline gives CDR1 SGHRS, CDR2 YFSETQ. V gave up 4 bases and J gave up 6 bases, with 16 bases separating them. This CDR3 is built from 14 residues. The CDR3 loop is CASSPRGGLAEAFF. CDR3 bases: TGCGCCAGCAGCCCGCGGGGAGGATTGGCTGAAGCTTTCTTT. The full variable domain, with the rest looked up from reference TRBV5-1 and TRBJ1-1, is KAGVTQTPRYLIKTRGQQVTLSCSPISGHRSVSWYQQTPGQGLQFLFEYFSETQRNKGNFPGRFSGRQFSNSRSEMNVSTLELGDSALYLCASSPRGGLAEAFFGQGTRLTVV.